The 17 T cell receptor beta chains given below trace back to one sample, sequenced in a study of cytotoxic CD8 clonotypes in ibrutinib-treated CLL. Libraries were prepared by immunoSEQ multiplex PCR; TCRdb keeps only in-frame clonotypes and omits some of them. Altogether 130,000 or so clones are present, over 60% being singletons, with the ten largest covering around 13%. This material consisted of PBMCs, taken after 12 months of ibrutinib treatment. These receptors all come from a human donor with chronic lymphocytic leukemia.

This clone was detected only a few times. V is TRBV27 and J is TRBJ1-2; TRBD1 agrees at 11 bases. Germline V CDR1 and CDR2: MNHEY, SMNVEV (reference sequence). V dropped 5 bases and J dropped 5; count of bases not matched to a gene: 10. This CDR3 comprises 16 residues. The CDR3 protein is CASSGTGGAGGYGYTF. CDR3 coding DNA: TGTGCCAGCAGTGGGACAGGGGGAGCCGGCGGGTATGGCTACACCTTC.

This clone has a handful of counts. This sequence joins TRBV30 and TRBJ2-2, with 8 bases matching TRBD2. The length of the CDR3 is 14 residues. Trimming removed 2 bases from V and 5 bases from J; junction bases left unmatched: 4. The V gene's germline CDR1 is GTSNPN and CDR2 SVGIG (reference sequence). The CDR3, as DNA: TGTGCCTGGAGTTTTAGCGGGATTACCGGGGAGCTGTTTTTT. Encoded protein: CAWSFSGITGELFF.

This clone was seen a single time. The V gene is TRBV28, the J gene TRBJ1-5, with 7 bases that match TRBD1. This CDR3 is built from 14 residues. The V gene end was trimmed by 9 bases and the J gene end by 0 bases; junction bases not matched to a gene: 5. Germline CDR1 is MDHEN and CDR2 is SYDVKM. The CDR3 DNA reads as TGTGCCAGTAGATCAGGGGGTAGCAATCAGCCCCAGCATTTT. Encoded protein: CASRSGGSNQPQHF.

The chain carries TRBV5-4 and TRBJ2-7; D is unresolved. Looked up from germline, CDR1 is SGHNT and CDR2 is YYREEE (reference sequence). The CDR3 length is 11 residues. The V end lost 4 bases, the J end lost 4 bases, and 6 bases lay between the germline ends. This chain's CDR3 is CASSEKYEQYF. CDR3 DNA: TGTGCCAGCAGCGAAAAGTACGAGCAGTACTTC. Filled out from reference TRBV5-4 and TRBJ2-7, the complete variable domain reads ETGVTQSPTHLIKTRGQQVTLRCSSQSGHNTVSWYQQALGQGPQFIFQYYREEENGRGNFPPRFSGLQFPNYSSELNVNALELDDSALYLCASSEKYEQYFGPGTRLTVT.

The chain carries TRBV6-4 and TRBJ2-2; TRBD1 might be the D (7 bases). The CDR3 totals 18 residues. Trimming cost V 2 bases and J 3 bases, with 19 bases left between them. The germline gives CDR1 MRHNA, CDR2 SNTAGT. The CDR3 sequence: CASSDRGGRGGDTGELFF. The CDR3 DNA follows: TGTGCCAGCAGTGACCGGGGAGGTAGAGGGGGCGACACCGGGGAGCTGTTTTTT.

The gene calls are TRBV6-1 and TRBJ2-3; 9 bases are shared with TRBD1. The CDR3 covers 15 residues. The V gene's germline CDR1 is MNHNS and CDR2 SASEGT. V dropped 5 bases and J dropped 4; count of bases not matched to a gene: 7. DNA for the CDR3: TGTGCCAGCAGTATGGACAGGGGAAGGGCAGATACGCAGTATTTT. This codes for CASSMDRGRADTQYF.

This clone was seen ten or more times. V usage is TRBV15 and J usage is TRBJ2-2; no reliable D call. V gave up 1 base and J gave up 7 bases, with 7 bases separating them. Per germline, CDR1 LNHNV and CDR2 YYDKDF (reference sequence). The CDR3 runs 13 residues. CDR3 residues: CATSRGLNGELFF. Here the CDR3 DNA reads TGTGCCACCAGCAGAGGCTTGAACGGGGAGCTGTTTTTT.

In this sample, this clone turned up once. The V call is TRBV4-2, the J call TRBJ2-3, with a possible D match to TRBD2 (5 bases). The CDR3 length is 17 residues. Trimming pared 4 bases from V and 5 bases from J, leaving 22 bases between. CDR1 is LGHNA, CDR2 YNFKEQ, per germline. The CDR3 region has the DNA TGTGCCAGCAGCCCAATGTGGCAGGACGGTGGAGGAGATACGCAGTATTTT. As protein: CASSPMWQDGGGDTQYF.

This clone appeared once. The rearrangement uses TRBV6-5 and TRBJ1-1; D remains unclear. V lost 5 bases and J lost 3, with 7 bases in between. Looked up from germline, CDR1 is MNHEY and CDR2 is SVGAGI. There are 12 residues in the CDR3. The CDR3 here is CASSTLYTEAFF. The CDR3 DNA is TGTGCCAGCAGTACGTTGTACACTGAAGCTTTCTTT.

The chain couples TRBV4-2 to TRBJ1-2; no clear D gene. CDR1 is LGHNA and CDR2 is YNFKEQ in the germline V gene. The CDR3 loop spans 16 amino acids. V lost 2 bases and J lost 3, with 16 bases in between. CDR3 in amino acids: CASSQHLHLKDYGYTF. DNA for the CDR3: TGTGCCAGCAGCCAACATCTTCACTTAAAAGACTATGGCTACACCTTC.

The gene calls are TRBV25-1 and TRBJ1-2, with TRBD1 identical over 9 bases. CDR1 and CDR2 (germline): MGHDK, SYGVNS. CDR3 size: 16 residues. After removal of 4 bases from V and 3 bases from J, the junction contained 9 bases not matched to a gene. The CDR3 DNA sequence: TGTGCCAGCAGTGGCCCGGGACAGGGTGTATACTATGGCTACACCTTC. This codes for CASSGPGQGVYYGYTF.

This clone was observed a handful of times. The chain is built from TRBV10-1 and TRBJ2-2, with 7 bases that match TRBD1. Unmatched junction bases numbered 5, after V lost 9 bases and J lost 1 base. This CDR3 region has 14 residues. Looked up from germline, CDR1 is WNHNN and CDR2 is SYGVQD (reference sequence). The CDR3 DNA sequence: TGCGCCAGTAAGGGACAGCTGAACACCGGGGAGCTGTTTTTT. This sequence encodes CASKGQLNTGELFF.

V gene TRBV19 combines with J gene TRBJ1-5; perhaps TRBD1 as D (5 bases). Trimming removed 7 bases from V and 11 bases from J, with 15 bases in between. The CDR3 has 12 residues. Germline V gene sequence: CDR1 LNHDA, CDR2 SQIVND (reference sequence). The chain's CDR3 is CASTTIWGAQHF. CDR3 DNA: TGTGCCAGTACCACCATTTGGGGGGCCCAGCATTTT.

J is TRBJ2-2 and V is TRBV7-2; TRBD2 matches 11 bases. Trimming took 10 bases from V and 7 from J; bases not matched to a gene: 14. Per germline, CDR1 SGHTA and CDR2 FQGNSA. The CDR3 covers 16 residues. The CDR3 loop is CATSGLSGRVSGELFF. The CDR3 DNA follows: TGTGCCACTAGCGGGCTTAGCGGGAGGGTTAGCGGGGAGCTGTTTTTT.

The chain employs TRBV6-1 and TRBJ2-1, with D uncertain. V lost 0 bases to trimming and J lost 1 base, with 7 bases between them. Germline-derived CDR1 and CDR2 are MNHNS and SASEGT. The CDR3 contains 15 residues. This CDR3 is CASSEAGMSYNEQFF. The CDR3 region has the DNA TGTGCCAGCAGTGAAGCGGGAATGTCCTACAATGAGCAGTTCTTC.

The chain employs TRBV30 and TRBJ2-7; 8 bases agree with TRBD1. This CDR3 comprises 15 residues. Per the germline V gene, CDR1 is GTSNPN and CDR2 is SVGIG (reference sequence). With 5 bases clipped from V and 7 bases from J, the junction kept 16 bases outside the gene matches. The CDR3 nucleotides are TGTGCCTGGGGAGGACAGGGAATCCTTCTGACTGAGCAGTACTTC. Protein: CAWGGQGILLTEQYF.

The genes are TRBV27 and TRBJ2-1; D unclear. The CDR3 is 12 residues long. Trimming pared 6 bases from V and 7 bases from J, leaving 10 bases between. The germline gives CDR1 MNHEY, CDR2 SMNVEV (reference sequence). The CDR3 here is CASSPSTNEQFF. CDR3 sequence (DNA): TGTGCCAGCAGCCCCTCTACTAATGAGCAGTTCTTC.